This TCR beta chain originates from a study of technical replicates of blood from several donors. The ends were cut back, 0 bases at V and 0 bases at J, with 6 bases in the middle. The CDR3 has 15 residues. Germline CDR1 and CDR2: LNHNV and YYDKDF (reference sequence). Only in-frame clones appear in the TCRdb table, and some are missing; sequencing was by immunoSEQ multiplex PCR. This sample yields about 89,000 clones, of which just under 95% are seen a single time; roughly 0.26% belongs to the top ten. The sequenced material came from T cells isolated from PBMCs. The clonotype comes from a human donor in good health. This chain connects TRBV15 to TRBJ1-3; D is ambiguous. The CDR3 DNA sequence: TGTGCCACCAGCAGAGATCTGAGCTCTGGAAACACCATATATTTT. This gives the protein CATSRDLSSGNTIYF.